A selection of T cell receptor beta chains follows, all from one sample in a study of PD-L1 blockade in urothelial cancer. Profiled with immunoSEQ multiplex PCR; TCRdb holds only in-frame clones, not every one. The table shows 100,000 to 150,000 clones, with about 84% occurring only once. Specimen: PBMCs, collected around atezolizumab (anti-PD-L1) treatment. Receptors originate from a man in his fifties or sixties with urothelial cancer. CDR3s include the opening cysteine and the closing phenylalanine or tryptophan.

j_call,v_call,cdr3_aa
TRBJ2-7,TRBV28,CASSSTGQDFPYEQYF
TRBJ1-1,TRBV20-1,CSAKGGGKAFF
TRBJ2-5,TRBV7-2,CASSLRQQQETQYF
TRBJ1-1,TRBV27,CASSLGGNTEAFF
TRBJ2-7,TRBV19,CASSHRGGAYEQYF
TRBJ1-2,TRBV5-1,CASSIQTAGGLRYGYTF
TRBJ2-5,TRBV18,CASSPPTGGRETQYF
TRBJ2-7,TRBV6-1,CASSERQGNEQYF
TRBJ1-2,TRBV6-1,CASSEAPSPGYGYTF
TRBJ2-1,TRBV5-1,CASSLALGQPNYNEQFF
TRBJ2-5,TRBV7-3,CASSLRGRGGLAGPQETQYF
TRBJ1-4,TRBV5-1,CASSLARGSEKLFF
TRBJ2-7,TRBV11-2,CASSLAGGSYEQYF
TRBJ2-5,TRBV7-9,CASSLEGAGKETQYF
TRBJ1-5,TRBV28,CASDLGGTNQPQHF
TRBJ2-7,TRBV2,CASSARQGPYEQYF
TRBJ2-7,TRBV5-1,CASSRMAGGRLGEQYF
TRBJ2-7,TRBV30,CAWSLKNSGEQYF
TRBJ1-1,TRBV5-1,CASSFDRMNTEAFF
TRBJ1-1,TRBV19,CASSIAQNTEAFF
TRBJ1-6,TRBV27,CASSKTGSSYNSPLHF
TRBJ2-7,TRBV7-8,CASSFGLAGSHYEQYF
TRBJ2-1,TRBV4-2,CASSQDPGLAPYNEQFF
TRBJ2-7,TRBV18,CASSPQSAGGAYEQYF
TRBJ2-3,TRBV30,CAWSVGTGGPDTQYF
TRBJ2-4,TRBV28,CASRNRDGAKNIQYF
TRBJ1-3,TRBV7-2,CASSYDRGNTIYF
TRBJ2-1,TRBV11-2,CASSFGTGTYNEQFF
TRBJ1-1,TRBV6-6,CASSYSRQGTEAFF
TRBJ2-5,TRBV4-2,CASSPVIAGYQETQYF
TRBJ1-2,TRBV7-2,CASSFGTARGYTF
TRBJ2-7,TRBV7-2,CASSLGGGRPYEQYF
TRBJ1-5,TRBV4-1,CASSQVDRGTNQPQHF
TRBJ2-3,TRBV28,CASWRGGGTDTQYF
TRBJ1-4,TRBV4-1,CASSTRVGEKLFF
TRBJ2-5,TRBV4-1,CASSQVTNKETQYF
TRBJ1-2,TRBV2,CASRHRGGRDYSYTF
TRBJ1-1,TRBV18,CASSSGTSNTEAFF
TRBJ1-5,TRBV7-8,CASSPEDRLNQPQHF
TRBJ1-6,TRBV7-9,CASNELGQGELGSPLHF
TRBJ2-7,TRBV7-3,CASSLSSGSSYEQYF
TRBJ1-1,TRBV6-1,CASAYTTEAFF
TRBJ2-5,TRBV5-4,CASTGTSGKETQYF
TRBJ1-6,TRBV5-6,CASSLGRGRGSNSPLHF
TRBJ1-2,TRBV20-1,CSARGGYGYTF
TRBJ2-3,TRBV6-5,CASRNSGGSTDTQYF
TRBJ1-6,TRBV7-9,CASSPDGSFSPLHF
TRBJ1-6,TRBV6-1,CASRPQGYNSPLHF
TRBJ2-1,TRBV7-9,CASSLQTGAPNEQFF
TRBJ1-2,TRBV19,CASSIARGRGGYTF
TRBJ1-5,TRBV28,CASSVRGSWNQPQHF
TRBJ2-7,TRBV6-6,CASRRPSDYEQYF
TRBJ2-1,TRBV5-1,CASSSSGSLDEQFF
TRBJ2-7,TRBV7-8,CASSLGGGEQYF
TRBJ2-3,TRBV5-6,CASSWAGTGPDTQYF
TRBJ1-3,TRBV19,CASSISGGNSGNTIYF
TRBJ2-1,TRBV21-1,CASSKVPPSSYNEQFF
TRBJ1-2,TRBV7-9,CASSLDFGGLDTGNYGYTF
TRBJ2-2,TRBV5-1,CASSLKRENTGELFF
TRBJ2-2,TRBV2,CASSVSGGYTGELFF